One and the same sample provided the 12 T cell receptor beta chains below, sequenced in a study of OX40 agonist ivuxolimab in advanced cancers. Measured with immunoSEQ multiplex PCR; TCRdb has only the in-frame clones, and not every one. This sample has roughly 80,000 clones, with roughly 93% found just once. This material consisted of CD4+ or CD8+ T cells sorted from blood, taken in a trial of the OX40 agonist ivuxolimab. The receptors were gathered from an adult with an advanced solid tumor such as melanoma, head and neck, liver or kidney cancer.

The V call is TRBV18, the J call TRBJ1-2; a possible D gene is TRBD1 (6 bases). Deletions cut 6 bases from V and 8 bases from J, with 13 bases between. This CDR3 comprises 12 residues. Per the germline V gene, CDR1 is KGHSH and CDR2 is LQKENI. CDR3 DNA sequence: TGTGCCAGCTCCCCAGGGGAAGGAGGCTACACCTTC. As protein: CASSPGEGGYTF.

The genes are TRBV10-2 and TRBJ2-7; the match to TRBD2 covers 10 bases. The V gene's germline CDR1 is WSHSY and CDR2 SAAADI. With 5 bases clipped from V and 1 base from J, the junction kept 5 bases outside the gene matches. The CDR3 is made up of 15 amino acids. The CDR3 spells CASSSSGRGSYEQYF. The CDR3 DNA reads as TGCGCCAGCAGTTCCAGCGGGAGGGGGTCCTACGAGCAGTACTTC.

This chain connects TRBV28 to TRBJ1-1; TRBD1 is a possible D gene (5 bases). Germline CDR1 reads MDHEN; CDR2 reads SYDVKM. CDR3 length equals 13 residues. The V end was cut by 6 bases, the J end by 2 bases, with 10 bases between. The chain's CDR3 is CASSLRDNTEAFF. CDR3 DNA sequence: TGTGCCAGCAGCCTGCGGGACAACACTGAAGCTTTCTTT.

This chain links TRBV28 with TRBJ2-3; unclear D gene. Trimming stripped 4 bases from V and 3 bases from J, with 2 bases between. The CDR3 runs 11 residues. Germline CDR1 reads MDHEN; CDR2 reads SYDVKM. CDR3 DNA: TGTGCCAGCAGTTCAACAGATACGCAGTATTTT. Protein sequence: CASSSTDTQYF. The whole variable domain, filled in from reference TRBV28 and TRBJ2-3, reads DVKVTQSSRYLVKRTGEKVFLECVQDMDHENMFWYRQDPGLGLRLIYFSYDVKMKEKGDIPEGYSVSREKKERFSLILESASTNQTSMYLCASSSTDTQYFGPGTRLTVL.

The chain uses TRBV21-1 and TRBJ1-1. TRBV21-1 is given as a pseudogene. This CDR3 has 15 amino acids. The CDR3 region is CASSKGEDSRGAAFF. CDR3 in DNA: TGTGCCAGCAGCAAAGGGGAGGACAGTCGGGGAGCAGCTTTCTTT.

The CDR3 region has the DNA TGCGCCAGCAGCCAAGGGACGGTGAACTATGGCTACACCTTC. Encoded protein: CASSQGTVNYGYTF. The chain is built from TRBV4-3 and TRBJ1-2; D gene uncertain. The V and J ends lost 1 base and 2 bases respectively, with 8 bases between them. This CDR3 is built from 14 residues. In germline, CDR1 is LGHNA, CDR2 YSLEER.

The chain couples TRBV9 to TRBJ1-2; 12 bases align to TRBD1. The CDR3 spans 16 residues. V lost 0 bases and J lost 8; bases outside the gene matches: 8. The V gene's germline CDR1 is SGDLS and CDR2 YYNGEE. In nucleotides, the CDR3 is TGTGCCAGCAGCGTAGAGGGGACAGGGGGCGCATGGGGCTACACCTTC. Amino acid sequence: CASSVEGTGGAWGYTF.

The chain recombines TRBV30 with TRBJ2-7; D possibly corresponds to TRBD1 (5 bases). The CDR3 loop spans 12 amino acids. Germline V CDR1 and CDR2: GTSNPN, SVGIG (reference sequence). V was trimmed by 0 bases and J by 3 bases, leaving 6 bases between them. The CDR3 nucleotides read TGTGCCTGGAGTGTTAGGGGCTACGAGCAGTACTTC. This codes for CAWSVRGYEQYF.

Here the CDR3 reads CASSPPPRQSYEQYF. DNA for the CDR3: TGTGCCAGCAGCCCCCCACCCCGGCAGAGCTACGAGCAGTACTTC. This chain links TRBV16 with TRBJ2-7; D not certain. With 4 bases removed from V and 3 bases from J, the gap between germline ends came to 16 bases. Germline V gene sequence: CDR1 KGHSY, CDR2 FQNENV. This CDR3 has 15 residues.

CDR3 sequence reads: CASRGALNEKLFF. For the CDR3, the DNA is TGTGCCAGCCGTGGGGCGCTGAATGAAAAACTGTTTTTT. J is TRBJ1-4 and V is TRBV6-1; weak D call: TRBD1 (5 bases). This CDR3 is 13 amino acids long. V lost 8 bases and J 5 bases, leaving 12 bases between the germline ends. The germline V gene encodes CDR1 MNHNS and CDR2 SASEGT.

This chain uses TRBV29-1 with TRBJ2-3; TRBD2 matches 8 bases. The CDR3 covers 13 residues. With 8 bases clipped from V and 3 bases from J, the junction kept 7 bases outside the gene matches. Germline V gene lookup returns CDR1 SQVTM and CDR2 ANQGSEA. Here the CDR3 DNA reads TGCAGCCCACGGACTAGCCCGACAGATACGCAGTATTTT. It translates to CSPRTSPTDTQYF.

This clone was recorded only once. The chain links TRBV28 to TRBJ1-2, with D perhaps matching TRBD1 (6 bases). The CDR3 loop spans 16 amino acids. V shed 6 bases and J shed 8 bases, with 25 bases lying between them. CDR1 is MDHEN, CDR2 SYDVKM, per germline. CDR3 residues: CASSLVPGAGELGYTF. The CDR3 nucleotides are TGTGCCAGCAGCCTAGTCCCGGGGGCAGGGGAATTGGGCTACACCTTC.